One sample yielded the 5 T cell receptor beta chains listed below, sequenced in a study of cytomegalovirus exposure and HLA in healthy donors (dated by TCRdb to about 2017). The library was generated by the immunoSEQ multiplex PCR assay. For the multiplex PCR, a mixture combining 60 forward primers for TCR Vbeta segments and 13 reverse primers for TCR Jbeta segments was used. What TCRdb holds here is the immuneACCESS table cut down to in-frame rearrangements. Part of the clones is not present; checked against another copy, under half of the missing clones reflect an unresolved V gene, and the others are unexplained. This sample's clone table shows 80,000 to 95,000 clones. 15% to 19% of the sample lies in the top ten. The sequenced sample consisted of PBMCs. These receptors were obtained from a man between 50 and 59 years old in good health and CMV-seropositive.

This rearrangement joins TRBV27 to TRBJ2-1; TRBD2 matches 11 bases. CDR1 is MNHEY, CDR2 SMNVEV, per germline (reference sequence). This CDR3 is built from 21 residues. The V segment lost 1 base and the J segment 0 bases; nucleotides outside the gene matches: 14. DNA for the CDR3: TGTGCCAGCAGTTTATTCCCTGGACTAGCGGGTCACATTAGCTCCTACAATGAGCAGTTCTTC. Amino acid sequence: CASSLFPGLAGHISSYNEQFF.

V usage is TRBV25-1 and J usage is TRBJ1-4, with 8 bases fitting TRBD1. V gave up 5 bases and J gave up 8 bases; unmatched junction bases: 13. The CDR3 is 16 residues long. Germline V CDR1 and CDR2: MGHDK, SYGVNS. The CDR3 region has the DNA TGTGCCAGCAGTCTACCGGACAGGGCAGACAACGAAAAACTGTTTTTT. Protein sequence: CASSLPDRADNEKLFF.

The V call is TRBV5-1, the J call TRBJ2-7; 12 nucleotides align to TRBD2. Germline loops: CDR1 SGHRS, CDR2 YFSETQ. The length of the CDR3 is 17 residues. After removal of 0 bases from V and 2 bases from J, the junction contained 6 bases not matched to a gene. The CDR3 sequence is CASSLGLAGGRPYEQYF. Here the CDR3 DNA reads TGCGCCAGCAGCTTGGGTCTAGCGGGAGGGCGACCCTACGAGCAGTACTTC.

The gene calls are TRBV9 and TRBJ2-7; D gene unclear. Between the trimmed V and J ends, which lost 3 bases and 6 bases, there was a span of 16 bases. This CDR3 contains 14 residues. Germline CDR1 is SGDLS and CDR2 is YYNGEE. CDR3 sequence (DNA): TGTGCCAGCAGCGGATCAAACGCGAACTCCGAGCAGTACTTC. The encoded protein is CASSGSNANSEQYF.

The V and J genes are TRBV10-3 and TRBJ2-5, with D maybe TRBD2 (5 bases). Germline assignment: CDR1 ENHRY and CDR2 SYGVKD. The length of the CDR3 is 13 residues. V lost 4 bases, J lost 4 bases, and 10 bases lay in between. The CDR3 sequence is CAISGRGLETQYF. CDR3 in DNA: TGTGCCATCAGTGGACGGGGATTAGAGACCCAGTACTTC.